This T cell receptor beta chain was sequenced for a study of technical replicates of blood from a handful of donors. Per the germline V gene, CDR1 is SGHDT and CDR2 is YYEEEE. The CDR3 has 11 residues. V gave up 0 bases and J gave up 14 bases, with 11 bases separating them. Many counts were recorded for this clone. Assay used: immunoSEQ multiplex PCR; TCRdb lists only in-frame clones, some missing. The table records some 60,000 clones, roughly 89% of them present only once. This receptor was obtained from a human donor in good health. Some clones in this sample may be carry-over from other donors' samples. Material: PBMCs. This rearrangement joins TRBV5-6 to TRBJ1-1; D call uncertain. CDR3 bases: TGTGCCAGCAGCTTGGGCCCGAAACTCTTCTTT. Its protein product is CASSLGPKLFF. The variable domain in full, completed from reference TRBV5-6 and TRBJ1-1, reads DAGVTQSPTHLIKTRGQQVTLRCSPKSGHDTVSWYQQALGQGPQFIFQYYEEEERQRGNFPDRFSGHQFPNYSSELNVNALLLGDSALYLCASSLGPKLFFGQGTRLTVV.